The entry below gives a single T cell receptor beta chain sequence along with its context. Generated by immunoSEQ multiplex PCR, the TCRdb table keeps only in-frame clones and is missing some. There are approximately 210,000 clones in the sample; 90% to 95% occur only once, and approximately 0.69% lies in the top ten. This sample is drawn from a study of blood T cell repertoires in COVID-19. Study in general: The study drew acute and convalescent COVID-19 samples from the United States, Italy and Spain. PBMCs, B-cell-depleted T cells, or T cells provided the cDNA or gDNA that made up the material.

The length of the CDR3 is 16 residues. Germline CDR1 is LNHDA and CDR2 is SQIVND (reference sequence). With V trimmed by 8 bases and J by 6 bases, 14 bases remained unmatched. The genes are TRBV19 and TRBJ2-2; 8 bases match TRBD1. The origin of this receptor is a man aged 25-40 years with COVID-19, enrolled during active disease. The source material was peripheral blood. CDR3 protein: CASDPGQAVRAGELFF. For the CDR3, the DNA is TGTGCCAGTGATCCGGGACAGGCGGTGAGGGCCGGGGAGCTGTTTTTT.